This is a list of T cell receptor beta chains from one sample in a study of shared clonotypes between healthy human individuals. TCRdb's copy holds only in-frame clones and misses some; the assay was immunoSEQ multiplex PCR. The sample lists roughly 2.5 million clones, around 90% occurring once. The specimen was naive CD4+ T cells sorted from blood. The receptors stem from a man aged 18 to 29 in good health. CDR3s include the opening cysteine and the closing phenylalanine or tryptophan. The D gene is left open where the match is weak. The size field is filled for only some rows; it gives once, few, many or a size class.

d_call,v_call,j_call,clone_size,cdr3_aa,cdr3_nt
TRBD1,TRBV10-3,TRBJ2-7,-,CAIRAGGYEQYF,TGTGCCATCCGGGCAGGGGGCTACGAGCAGTACTTC
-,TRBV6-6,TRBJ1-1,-,CASSPSRRRNTEAFF,TGTGCCAGCAGTCCGAGCAGGCGGCGGAACACTGAAGCTTTCTTT
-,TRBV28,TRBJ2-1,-,CASSSTGNKYNEQFF,TGTGCCAGCAGCTCCACGGGGAACAAATACAATGAGCAGTTCTTC
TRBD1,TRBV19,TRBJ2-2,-,CASSITGGSGELFF,TGTGCCAGTAGTATAACAGGGGGGTCCGGGGAGCTGTTTTTT
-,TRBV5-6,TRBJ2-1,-,CASRRQAASYNEQFF,TGTGCCAGCAGACGACAGGCCGCCTCCTACAATGAGCAGTTCTTC
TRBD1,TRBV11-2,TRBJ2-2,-,CASSGTGGTGELFF,TGTGCCAGCAGCGGGACAGGGGGAACCGGGGAGCTGTTTTTT
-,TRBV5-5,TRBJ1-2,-,CASSSGIGLGNYGYTF,TGTGCCAGCAGCTCGGGGATCGGCCTAGGGAACTATGGCTACACCTTC
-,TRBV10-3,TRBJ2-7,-,CAISARGGPGEQYF,TGTGCCATCAGTGCCAGGGGGGGGCCGGGCGAGCAGTACTTC
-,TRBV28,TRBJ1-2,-,CASSLAARVYGYTF,TGTGCCAGCAGTTTAGCGGCCAGGGTCTATGGCTACACCTTC
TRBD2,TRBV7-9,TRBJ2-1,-,CASSLGGTSGRANEQFF,TGTGCCAGCAGCTTAGGAGGGACTAGCGGGAGGGCCAATGAGCAGTTCTTC
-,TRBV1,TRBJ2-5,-,CTSSQTGTSGGVRETQYF,TGCACCAGCAGCCAAACCGGGACTAGCGGGGGGGTGCGAGAGACCCAGTACTTC
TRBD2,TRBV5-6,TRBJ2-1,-,CASSLVVSSGSYEQFF,TGTGCCAGCAGCTTGGTAGTGTCTAGCGGGAGCTATGAGCAGTTCTTC
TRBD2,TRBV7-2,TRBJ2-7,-,CASSLRTTPGLAGAYEQYF,TGTGCCAGCAGCTTAAGGACGACTCCGGGACTAGCGGGAGCTTACGAGCAGTACTTC
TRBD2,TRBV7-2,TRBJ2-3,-,CASSHPRGGAGDTQYF,TGTGCCAGCAGTCATCCTCGGGGGGGGGCAGGAGATACGCAGTATTTT
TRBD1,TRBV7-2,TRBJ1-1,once,CASSSAGTGGTEAFF,TGTGCCAGCAGCTCAGCCGGGACAGGGGGCACTGAAGCTTTCTTT
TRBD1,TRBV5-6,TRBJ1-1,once,CASSPDRGLAEAFF,TGTGCCAGCAGCCCGGACAGGGGGCTAGCTGAAGCTTTCTTT
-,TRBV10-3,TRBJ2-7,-,CAISTTGSYEQYF,TGTGCCATCAGCACGACAGGCTCCTACGAGCAGTACTTC
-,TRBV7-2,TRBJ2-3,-,CASSFNAGANTQYF,TGTGCCAGCAGCTTCAATGCGGGGGCCAATACGCAGTATTTT
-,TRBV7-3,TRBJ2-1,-,CASSPWLEGAQFF,TGTGCCAGCAGCCCCTGGCTTGAGGGAGCGCAGTTCTTC
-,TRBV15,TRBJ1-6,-,CATSTSRGSGSPLHF,TGTGCCACCAGCACTAGCAGGGGTTCAGGATCACCCCTCCACTTT
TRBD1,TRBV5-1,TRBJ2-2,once,CASSPGQGNTGELFF,TGCGCCAGCAGCCCAGGACAGGGAAACACCGGGGAGCTGTTTTTT
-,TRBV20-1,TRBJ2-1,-,CSAPRGEQFF,TGCAGTGCACCGAGGGGTGAGCAGTTCTTC
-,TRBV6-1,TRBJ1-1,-,CASSDPGANTEAFF,TGTGCCAGCAGTGACCCGGGAGCAAACACTGAAGCTTTCTTT
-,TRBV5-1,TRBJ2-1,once,CASSHQADEQFF,TGCGCCAGCAGTCACCAGGCAGATGAGCAGTTCTTC
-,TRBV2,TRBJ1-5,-,CASSSTGYNQPQHF,TGTGCCAGCAGTTCGACAGGCTACAATCAGCCCCAGCATTTT
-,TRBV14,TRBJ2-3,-,CASSQEPFGTRYF,TGTGCCAGCAGCCAAGAGCCCTTCGGGACTCGGTATTTT
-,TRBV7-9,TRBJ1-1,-,CASSLVSVEAFF,TGTGCCAGCAGCTTAGTGTCTGTAGAAGCTTTCTTT
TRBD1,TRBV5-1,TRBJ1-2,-,CASSSGQGMIYGYTF,TGCGCCAGCAGCTCCGGACAGGGGATGATCTATGGCTACACCTTC
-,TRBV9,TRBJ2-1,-,CASSHLGDQGYNEQFF,TGTGCCAGCAGTCACCTAGGGGACCAGGGCTACAATGAGCAGTTCTTC
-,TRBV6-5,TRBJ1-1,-,CASSYGGRTNTEAFF,TGTGCCAGCAGTTATGGGGGCCGGACAAACACTGAAGCTTTCTTT
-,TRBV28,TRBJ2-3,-,CASSLRGKSTDTQYF,TGTGCCAGCAGTTTACGAGGGAAAAGCACAGATACGCAGTATTTT
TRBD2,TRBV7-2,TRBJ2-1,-,CASSLGAGAYNEQFF,TGTGCCAGCAGCTTAGGAGCGGGAGCCTACAATGAGCAGTTCTTC
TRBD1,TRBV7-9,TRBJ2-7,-,CASSLSQGVHEQYF,TGTGCCAGCAGCTTAAGCCAGGGGGTCCACGAGCAGTACTTC
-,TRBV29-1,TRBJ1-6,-,CSVGAGYNSPLHF,TGCAGCGTTGGCGCAGGTTATAATTCACCCCTCCACTTT
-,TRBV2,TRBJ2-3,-,CASSEGPRTDTQYF,TGTGCCAGCAGTGAGGGTCCTCGCACAGATACGCAGTATTTT
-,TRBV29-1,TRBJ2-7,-,CSVKEGSTGSYEQYF,TGCAGCGTCAAAGAGGGAAGTACGGGAAGCTACGAGCAGTACTTC
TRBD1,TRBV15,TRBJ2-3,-,CATSGDSLSTDTQYF,TGTGCCACCAGCGGGGACAGCCTTAGCACAGATACGCAGTATTTT
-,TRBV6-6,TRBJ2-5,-,CASVRRQKEETQYF,TGTGCCAGCGTACGGAGACAGAAAGAAGAGACCCAGTACTTC
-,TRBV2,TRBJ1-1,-,CASSEPNPDEAFF,TGTGCCAGCAGTGAACCCAACCCAGACGAAGCTTTCTTT
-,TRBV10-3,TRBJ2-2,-,CATAAAGSGELFF,TGTGCCACCGCTGCGGCAGGGTCCGGGGAGCTGTTTTTT
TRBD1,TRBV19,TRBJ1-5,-,CASSTTGGWGNQPQHF,TGTGCCAGTAGTACGACAGGGGGTTGGGGCAATCAGCCCCAGCATTTT
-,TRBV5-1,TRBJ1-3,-,CASSLETVSSGNTIYF,TGCGCCAGCAGCTTGGAAACGGTCAGCTCTGGAAACACCATATATTTT
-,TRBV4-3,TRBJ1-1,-,CASSQEPENTEAFF,TGCGCCAGCAGCCAAGAGCCCGAGAACACTGAAGCTTTCTTT
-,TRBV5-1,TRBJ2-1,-,CASSWSTSSYNEQFF,TGCGCCAGCAGCTGGAGCACGAGCTCCTACAATGAGCAGTTCTTC
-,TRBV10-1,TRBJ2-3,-,CASSGRQTDTQYF,TGCGCCAGCAGTGGCCGACAGACCGATACGCAGTATTTT
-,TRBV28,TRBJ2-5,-,CASAGQGRETQYF,TGTGCCAGCGCCGGGCAGGGGCGGGAGACCCAGTACTTC
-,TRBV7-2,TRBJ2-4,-,CASSKGTAQYF,TGTGCCAGCAGCAAAGGGACCGCTCAGTACTTC
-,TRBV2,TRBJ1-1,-,CASSRIGTEAFF,TGTGCCAGCAGTCGGATAGGGACTGAAGCTTTCTTT
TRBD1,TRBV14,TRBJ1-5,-,CASSQGQGGQPQHF,TGTGCCAGCAGCCAAGGACAGGGTGGTCAGCCCCAGCATTTT
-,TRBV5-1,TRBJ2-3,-,CASSSSQGKETQYF,TGCGCCAGCAGTTCATCGCAGGGAAAGGAGACGCAGTATTTT
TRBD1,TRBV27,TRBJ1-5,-,CASRQDRDDQPQHF,TGTGCCAGCAGGCAAGACAGGGACGATCAGCCCCAGCATTTT